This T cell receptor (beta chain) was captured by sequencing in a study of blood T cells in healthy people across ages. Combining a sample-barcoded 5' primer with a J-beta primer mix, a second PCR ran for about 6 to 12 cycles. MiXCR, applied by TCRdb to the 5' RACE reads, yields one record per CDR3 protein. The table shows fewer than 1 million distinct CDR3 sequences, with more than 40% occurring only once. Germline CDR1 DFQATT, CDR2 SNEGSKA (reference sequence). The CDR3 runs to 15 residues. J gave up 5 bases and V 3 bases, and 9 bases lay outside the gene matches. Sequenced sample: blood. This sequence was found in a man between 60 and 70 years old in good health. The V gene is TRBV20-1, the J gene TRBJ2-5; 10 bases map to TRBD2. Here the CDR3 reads CSASPTSGAPETQYF. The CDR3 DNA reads TGCAGTGCTAGCCCAACTAGCGGGGCCCCTGAGACCCAGTACTTC.